This TCR beta chain was identified during a study of shared clonotypes between healthy human individuals. Everyone who donated was a Caucasian adult who lived in Nashville, Tennessee. Subsets obtained from CD4+ cells comprised CD45RA+ naive and CD45RA-negative memory cells. The repertoire was sequenced with immunoSEQ multiplex PCR; TCRdb's copy has only in-frame clones and lacks some. This sample yields around 980,000 clones, of which approximately 78% are seen a single time; 0.5% to 0.65% belongs to the top ten. This CDR3 has 11 residues. Germline CDR1 LNHDA, CDR2 SQIVND (reference sequence). Specimen: memory CD4+ T cells from PBMCs. Subset of the sample: CD45RA-negative fraction. The chain joins TRBV19 to TRBJ2-5; D unresolved. The TCR was taken from a man between 18 and 35 years old in good health. Some clones in this sample may be carry-over from other donors' samples. In DNA, the CDR3 is TGTGCGAGATACCAAGGGCCTAAGCAGTACTTC. It is translated as CARYQGPKQYF.